The present entry profiles one T cell receptor (beta chain) with its context. Germline V CDR1 and CDR2: MNHEY, SVGAGI. The CDR3 has 11 amino acids. Trimming pared 7 bases from V and 2 bases from J, leaving 3 bases between. These data belong to a study of control samples from healthy donors and cancer patients. Profiled with immunoSEQ multiplex PCR; TCRdb holds only in-frame clones, not every one. The sample contains more than 50,000 clones, around 95% of which appear only once. Sample: blood. The chain has TRBV6-5 and TRBJ1-3; D is unresolved. The origin of this receptor is a woman aged 18-29 years in good health. CDR3 residues: CASTTGNTIYF. The CDR3 DNA is TGTGCCAGCACGACTGGAAACACCATATATTTT.